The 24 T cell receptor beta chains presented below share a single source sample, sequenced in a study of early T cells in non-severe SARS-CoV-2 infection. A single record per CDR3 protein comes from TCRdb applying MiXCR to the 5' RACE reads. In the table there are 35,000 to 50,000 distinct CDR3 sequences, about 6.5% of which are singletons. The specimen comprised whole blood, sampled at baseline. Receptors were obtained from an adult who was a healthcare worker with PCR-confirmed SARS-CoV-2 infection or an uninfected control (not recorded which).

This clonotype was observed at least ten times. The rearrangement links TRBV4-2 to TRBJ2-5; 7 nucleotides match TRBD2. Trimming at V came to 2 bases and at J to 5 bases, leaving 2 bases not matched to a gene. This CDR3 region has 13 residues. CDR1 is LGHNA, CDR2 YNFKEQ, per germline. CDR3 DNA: TGTGCCAGCAGCCAAACTAGCGTTGAGACCCAGTACTTC. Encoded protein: CASSQTSVETQYF.

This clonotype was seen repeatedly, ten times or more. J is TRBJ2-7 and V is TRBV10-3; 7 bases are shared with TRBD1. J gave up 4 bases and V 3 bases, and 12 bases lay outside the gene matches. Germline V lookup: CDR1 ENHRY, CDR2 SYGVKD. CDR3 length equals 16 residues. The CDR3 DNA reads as TGTGCCATCAGTGACCGACTTGACAGGGTGTCGTACGAGCAGTACTTC. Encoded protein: CAISDRLDRVSYEQYF.

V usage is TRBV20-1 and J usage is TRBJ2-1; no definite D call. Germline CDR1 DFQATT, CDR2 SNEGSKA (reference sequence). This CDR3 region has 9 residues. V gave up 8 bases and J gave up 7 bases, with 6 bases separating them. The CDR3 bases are TGCAGTCATAAAAATGAGCAGTTCTTC. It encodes CSHKNEQFF.

The CDR3 reads CASSLALGTGGLGTEAFF. CDR3 coding DNA: TGTGCCAGCAGCTTAGCGCTCGGGACAGGGGGATTGGGGACTGAAGCTTTCTTT. J is TRBJ1-1 and V is TRBV7-2, with 11 bases lining up with TRBD1. In germline, CDR1 is SGHTA, CDR2 FQGNSA. V lost 0 bases to trimming and J lost 5 bases; unmatched junction nucleotides: 11. This CDR3 contains 18 residues.

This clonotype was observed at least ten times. As DNA, the CDR3 is TGTGCCACCAGCTATGGGGGGCCGAATGAAAAACTGTTTTTT. Amino acid sequence: CATSYGGPNEKLFF. This rearrangement joins TRBV15 to TRBJ1-4; D may be TRBD1 (6 bases). The CDR3 has 14 residues. Germline lookup yields CDR1 LNHNV and CDR2 YYDKDF (reference sequence). V gave up 5 bases and J gave up 5 bases, with 12 bases separating them. Looking up the rest from reference TRBV15 and TRBJ1-4 gives the full variable domain: DAMVIQNPRYQVTQFGKPVTLSCSQTLNHNVMYWYQQKSSQAPKLLFHYYDKDFNNEADTPDNFQSRRPNTSFCFLDIRSPGLGDTAMYLCATSYGGPNEKLFFGSGTQLSVL.

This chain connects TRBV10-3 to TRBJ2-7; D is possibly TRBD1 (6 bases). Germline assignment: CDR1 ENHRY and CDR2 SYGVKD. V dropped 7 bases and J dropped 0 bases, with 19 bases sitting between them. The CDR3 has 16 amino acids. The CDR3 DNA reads TGTGCCATCACTCCTTGGGGACAACAGAGCTCCTACGAGCAGTACTTC. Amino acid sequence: CAITPWGQQSSYEQYF.

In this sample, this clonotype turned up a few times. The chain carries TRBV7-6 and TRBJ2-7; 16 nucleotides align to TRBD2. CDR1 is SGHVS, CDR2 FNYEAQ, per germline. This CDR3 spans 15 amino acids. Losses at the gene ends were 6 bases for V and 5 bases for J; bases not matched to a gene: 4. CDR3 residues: CASSSGLAGGNEQYF. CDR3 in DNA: TGTGCCAGCAGTTCGGGACTAGCGGGGGGGAACGAGCAGTACTTC.

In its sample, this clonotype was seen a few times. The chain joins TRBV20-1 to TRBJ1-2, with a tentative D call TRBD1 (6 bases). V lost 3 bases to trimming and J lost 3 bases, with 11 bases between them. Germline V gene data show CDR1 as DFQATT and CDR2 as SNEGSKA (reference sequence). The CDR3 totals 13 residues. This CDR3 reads CSASPPGDYGYTF. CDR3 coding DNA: TGCAGTGCTAGCCCCCCAGGGGACTATGGCTACACCTTC.

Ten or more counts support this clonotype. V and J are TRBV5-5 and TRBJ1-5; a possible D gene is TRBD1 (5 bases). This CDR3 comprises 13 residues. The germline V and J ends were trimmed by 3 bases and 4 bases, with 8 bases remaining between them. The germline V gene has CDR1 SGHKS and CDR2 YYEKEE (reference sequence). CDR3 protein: CASSWDPNQPQHF. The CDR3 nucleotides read TGTGCCAGCAGCTGGGACCCTAATCAGCCCCAGCATTTT.

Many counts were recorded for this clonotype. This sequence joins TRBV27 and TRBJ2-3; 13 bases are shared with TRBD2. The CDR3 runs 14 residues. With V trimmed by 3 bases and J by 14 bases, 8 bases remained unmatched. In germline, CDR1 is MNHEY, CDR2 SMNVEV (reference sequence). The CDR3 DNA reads TGTGCCAGCAGTTTCACTAGCGGGGGGGCATTTGCGTATTTT. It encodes CASSFTSGGAFAYF.

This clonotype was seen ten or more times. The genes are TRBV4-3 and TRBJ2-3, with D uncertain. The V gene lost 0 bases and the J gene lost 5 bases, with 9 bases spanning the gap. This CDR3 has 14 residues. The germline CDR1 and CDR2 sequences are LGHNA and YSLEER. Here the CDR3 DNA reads TGCGCCAGCAGCCAAGATATCTCTTTAGATACGCAGTATTTT. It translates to CASSQDISLDTQYF.

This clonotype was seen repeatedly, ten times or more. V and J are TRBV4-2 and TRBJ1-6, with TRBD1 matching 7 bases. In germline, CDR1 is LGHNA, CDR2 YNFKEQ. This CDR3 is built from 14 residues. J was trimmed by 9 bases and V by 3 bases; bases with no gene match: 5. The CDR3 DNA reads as TGTGCCAGCAGCCAGTTGGGGGACAGTTCACCCCTCCACTTT. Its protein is CASSQLGDSSPLHF.

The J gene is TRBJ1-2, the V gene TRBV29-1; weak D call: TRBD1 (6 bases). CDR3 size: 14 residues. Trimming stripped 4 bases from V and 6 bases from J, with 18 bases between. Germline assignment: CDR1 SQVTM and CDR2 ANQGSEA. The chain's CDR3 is CSVGIGRGGDGYTF. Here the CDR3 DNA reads TGCAGCGTTGGAATTGGTCGAGGGGGAGATGGCTACACCTTC.

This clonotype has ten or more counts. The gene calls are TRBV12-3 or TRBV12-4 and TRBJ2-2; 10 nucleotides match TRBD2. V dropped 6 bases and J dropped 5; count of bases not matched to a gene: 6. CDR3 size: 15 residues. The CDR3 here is CASRVAGGDTGELFF. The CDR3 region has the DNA TGTGCCAGCAGAGTAGCGGGGGGAGATACCGGGGAGCTGTTTTTT.

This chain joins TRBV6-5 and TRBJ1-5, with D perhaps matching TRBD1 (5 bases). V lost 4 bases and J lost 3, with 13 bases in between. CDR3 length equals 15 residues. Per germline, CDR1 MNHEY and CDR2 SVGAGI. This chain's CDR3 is CASSSGTVNNQPQHF. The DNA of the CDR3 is TGTGCCAGCAGTTCCGGGACGGTCAACAATCAGCCCCAGCATTTT.

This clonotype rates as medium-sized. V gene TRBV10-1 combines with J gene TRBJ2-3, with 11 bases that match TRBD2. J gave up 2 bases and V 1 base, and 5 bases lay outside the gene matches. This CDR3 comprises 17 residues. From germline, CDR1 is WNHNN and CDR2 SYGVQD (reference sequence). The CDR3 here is CASSELTSGALTDTQYF. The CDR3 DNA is TGCGCCAGCAGTGAGTTGACTAGCGGGGCCCTCACAGATACGCAGTATTTT.

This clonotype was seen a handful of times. The CDR3 DNA reads as TGTGCCAGCAGTATACAGGGGGTGAACACTGAAGCTTTCTTT. This gives the protein CASSIQGVNTEAFF. The rearrangement uses TRBV6-2 or TRBV6-3 and TRBJ1-1, with TRBD1 matching 8 bases. The germline V gene has CDR1 MNHEY and CDR2 SVGEGT. Trimming cost V 5 bases and J 0 bases; bases outside gene matches: 2. This CDR3 contains 14 residues.

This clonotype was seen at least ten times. The CDR3 here is CASSSLAGGLYEQYF. CDR3 bases: TGTGCCAGCAGCTCCCTAGCGGGGGGCCTGTACGAGCAGTACTTC. This rearrangement joins TRBV7-9 to TRBJ2-7, with 11 bases identical to TRBD2. CDR1 and CDR2 (germline): SEHNR, FQNEAQ (reference sequence). This CDR3 contains 15 residues. Unmatched junction bases numbered 6, after V lost 4 bases and J lost 4 bases.

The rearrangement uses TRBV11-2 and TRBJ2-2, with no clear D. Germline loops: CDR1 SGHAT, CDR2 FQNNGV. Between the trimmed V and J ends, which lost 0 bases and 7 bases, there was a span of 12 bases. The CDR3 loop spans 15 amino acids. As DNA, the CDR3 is TGTGCCAGCAGCTTAGACCCTCCTGGTGTCGGGGAGCTGTTTTTT. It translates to CASSLDPPGVGELFF.

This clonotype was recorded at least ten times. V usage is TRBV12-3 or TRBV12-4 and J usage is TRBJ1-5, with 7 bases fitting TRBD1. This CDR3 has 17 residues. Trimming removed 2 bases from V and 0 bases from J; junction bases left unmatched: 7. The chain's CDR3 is CASSLTTGQNSNQPQHF. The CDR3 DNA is TGTGCCAGCAGTTTAACAACGGGACAGAATAGCAATCAGCCCCAGCATTTT.

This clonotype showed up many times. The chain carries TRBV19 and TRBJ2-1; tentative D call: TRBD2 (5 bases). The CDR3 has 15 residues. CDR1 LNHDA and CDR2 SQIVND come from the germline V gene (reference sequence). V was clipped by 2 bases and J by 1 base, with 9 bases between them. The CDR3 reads CASSIKGVSYNEQFF. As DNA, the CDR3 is TGTGCCAGTAGTATAAAGGGAGTTTCCTACAATGAGCAGTTCTTC.

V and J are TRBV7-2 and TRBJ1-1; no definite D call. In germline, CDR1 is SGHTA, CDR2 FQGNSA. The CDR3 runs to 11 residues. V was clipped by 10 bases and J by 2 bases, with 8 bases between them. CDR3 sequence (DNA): TGTGCCATCCCATCCAACACTGAAGCTTTCTTT. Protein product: CAIPSNTEAFF.

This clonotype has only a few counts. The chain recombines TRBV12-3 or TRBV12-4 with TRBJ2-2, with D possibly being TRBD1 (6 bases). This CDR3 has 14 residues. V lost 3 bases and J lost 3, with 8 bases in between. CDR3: CASSFNRDTGELFF. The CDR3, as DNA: TGTGCCAGCAGTTTTAACAGGGACACCGGGGAGCTGTTTTTT.

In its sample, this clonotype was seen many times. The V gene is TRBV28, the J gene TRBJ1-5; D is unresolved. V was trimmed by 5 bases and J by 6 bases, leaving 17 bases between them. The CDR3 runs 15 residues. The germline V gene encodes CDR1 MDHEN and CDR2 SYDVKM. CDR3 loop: CASSPGGSGVQPQHF. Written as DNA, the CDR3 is TGTGCCAGCAGTCCCGGCGGAAGCGGGGTTCAGCCCCAGCATTTT. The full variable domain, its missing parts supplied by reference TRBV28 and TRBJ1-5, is DVKVTQSSRYLVKRTGEKVFLECVQDMDHENMFWYRQDPGLGLRLIYFSYDVKMKEKGDIPEGYSVSREKKERFSLILESASTNQTSMYLCASSPGGSGVQPQHFGDGTRLSIL.